A selection of T cell receptor beta chains follows, all from one sample in a study of cytomegalovirus exposure and HLA in healthy donors. Data came from immunoSEQ multiplex PCR; TCRdb stores just in-frame clones and leaves some out. The sample has 200,000 to 250,000 clones; roughly 88% are singletons. The sequenced sample was PBMCs. The receptor source for this set is a woman in her 30s in good health and CMV-seropositive. CDR3s include the opening cysteine and the closing phenylalanine or tryptophan. A D gene is named only where the DNA matches it firmly. Part of the rows lack a size; the others show once, few, many or a class for expanded clones.

v_gene: TRBV28; abundance: NA; d_gene: TRBD2; j_gene: TRBJ2-1; CDR3aa: CASRPMGLAGFEQFF; CDR3nt: TGTGCCAGCCGTCCCATGGGACTAGCGGGATTTGAGCAGTTCTTC
v_gene: TRBV29-1; abundance: many; d_gene: NA; j_gene: TRBJ2-5; CDR3aa: CSVGEGMLRSETQYF; CDR3nt: TGCAGCGTTGGGGAAGGAATGTTGAGGAGTGAGACCCAGTACTTC
v_gene: TRBV4-1; abundance: NA; d_gene: NA; j_gene: TRBJ2-3; CDR3aa: CASSQEVAPDTQYF; CDR3nt: TGCGCCAGCAGCCAAGAGGTAGCCCCAGATACGCAGTATTTT
v_gene: TRBV7-8; abundance: once; d_gene: NA; j_gene: TRBJ2-5; CDR3aa: CASSLGPFRQVQETQYF; CDR3nt: TGTGCCAGCAGCTTAGGACCTTTTAGGCAGGTCCAAGAGACCCAGTACTTC
v_gene: TRBV30; abundance: few; d_gene: NA; j_gene: TRBJ2-6; CDR3aa: CAWRGRIVSGANVLTF; CDR3nt: TGTGCCTGGAGGGGACGGATAGTCTCTGGGGCCAACGTCCTGACTTTC
v_gene: TRBV30; abundance: NA; d_gene: NA; j_gene: TRBJ1-5; CDR3aa: CAWRGREDQPQHF; CDR3nt: TGTGCCTGGAGGGGACGGGAAGATCAGCCCCAGCATTTT
v_gene: TRBV27; abundance: NA; d_gene: NA; j_gene: TRBJ2-3; CDR3aa: CASSLDRFSDTQYF; CDR3nt: TGTGCCAGCAGTTTAGACAGGTTCAGCGATACGCAGTATTTT
v_gene: TRBV7-6; abundance: NA; d_gene: NA; j_gene: TRBJ2-7; CDR3aa: CASSPRGASPIEQYF; CDR3nt: TGTGCCAGCAGCCCCCGCGGGGCGTCGCCTATCGAGCAGTACTTC
v_gene: TRBV29-1; abundance: NA; d_gene: NA; j_gene: TRBJ1-2; CDR3aa: CSVAGYNYGYTF; CDR3nt: TGCAGCGTTGCGGGTTACAACTATGGCTACACCTTC
v_gene: TRBV15; abundance: few; d_gene: NA; j_gene: TRBJ1-5; CDR3aa: CATSRVGNSNQPQHF; CDR3nt: TGTGCCACCAGCAGAGTTGGTAACAGCAATCAGCCCCAGCATTTT
v_gene: TRBV30; abundance: NA; d_gene: TRBD1; j_gene: TRBJ1-4; CDR3aa: CAWSQGADLVGKLFF; CDR3nt: TGTGCCTGGAGTCAGGGGGCTGATCTCGTGGGAAAACTGTTTTTT
v_gene: TRBV11-2; abundance: NA; d_gene: NA; j_gene: TRBJ1-2; CDR3aa: CASSLAPREGYTF; CDR3nt: TGTGCCAGCAGCTTAGCCCCAAGGGAAGGCTACACCTTC
v_gene: TRBV13; abundance: NA; d_gene: NA; j_gene: TRBJ1-5; CDR3aa: CASSSTPYAGNQPQHF; CDR3nt: TGTGCCAGCAGCTCCACTCCTTACGCAGGTAATCAGCCCCAGCATTTT
v_gene: TRBV7-6; abundance: NA; d_gene: NA; j_gene: TRBJ2-5; CDR3aa: CASSVVSGVGEETQYF; CDR3nt: TGTGCCAGCAGCGTAGTATCGGGGGTTGGTGAGGAGACCCAGTACTTC
v_gene: TRBV2; abundance: NA; d_gene: NA; j_gene: TRBJ2-5; CDR3aa: CASSRGGETQYF; CDR3nt: TGTGCCAGCAGCAGGGGGGGAGAGACCCAGTACTTC
v_gene: TRBV11-3; abundance: NA; d_gene: NA; j_gene: TRBJ1-1; CDR3aa: CASSLSSATEAFF; CDR3nt: TGTGCCAGCAGCTTAAGTTCAGCCACTGAAGCTTTCTTT
v_gene: TRBV6-5; abundance: NA; d_gene: NA; j_gene: TRBJ1-1; CDR3aa: CASRQQGEGTEAFF; CDR3nt: TGTGCCAGCAGACAGCAGGGTGAAGGCACTGAAGCTTTCTTT
v_gene: TRBV6-5; abundance: NA; d_gene: TRBD1; j_gene: TRBJ1-2; CDR3aa: CASRGGTGIYGYTF; CDR3nt: TGTGCCAGCAGGGGAGGGACAGGGATCTATGGCTACACCTTC
v_gene: TRBV4-1; abundance: NA; d_gene: TRBD1; j_gene: TRBJ2-7; CDR3aa: CASSHKGGGTGSHEQYF; CDR3nt: TGCGCCAGCAGCCATAAGGGAGGCGGGACAGGGTCCCACGAGCAGTACTTC
v_gene: TRBV6-1; abundance: NA; d_gene: NA; j_gene: TRBJ2-5; CDR3aa: CASSFFRGAQETQYF; CDR3nt: TGTGCCAGCAGTTTTTTCCGGGGAGCTCAAGAGACCCAGTACTTC
v_gene: TRBV9; abundance: NA; d_gene: NA; j_gene: TRBJ1-2; CDR3aa: CASAGGGYGYTF; CDR3nt: TGTGCCAGCGCGGGCGGGGGCTATGGCTACACCTTC
v_gene: TRBV30; abundance: NA; d_gene: NA; j_gene: TRBJ1-1; CDR3aa: CAWTTGAIAAFF; CDR3nt: TGTGCCTGGACCACGGGAGCAATCGCGGCTTTCTTT
v_gene: TRBV19; abundance: NA; d_gene: NA; j_gene: TRBJ1-5; CDR3aa: CASSIDRDQPQHF; CDR3nt: TGTGCCAGTAGTATAGATCGGGATCAGCCCCAGCATTTT
v_gene: TRBV2; abundance: NA; d_gene: NA; j_gene: TRBJ1-4; CDR3aa: CASNRQSNEKLFF; CDR3nt: TGTGCCAGCAATAGGCAGTCTAATGAAAAACTGTTTTTT
v_gene: TRBV27; abundance: many; d_gene: TRBD2; j_gene: TRBJ2-7; CDR3aa: CASSPSGSGAYEQYF; CDR3nt: TGTGCCAGCAGTCCTAGCGGGAGTGGTGCCTACGAGCAGTACTTC